The T cell receptor (beta chain) under discussion was sequenced for a study of T cell repertoires in cytomegalovirus infection. Background on the study: CMV epitopes used comprised recently identified HLA-C-restricted ones and well-studied HLA-B-restricted ones. Both CMV infection and a matching HLA type were indicated by public TCR beta signatures. Whole-study findings and limits: Predominance within the ex vivo response was attributable to HLA-C-restricted CMV-specific TCR beta clonotypes.

TCRdb redid the calling of the reads with MiXCR, one entry per CDR3 protein. The table lists 700,000 to 850,000 distinct CDR3 sequences, approximately 30% of them singletons. This clonotype was observed a few times. Its matching antigen is unknown. This sequence originates from a human donor in good health (CMV status not recorded). Some clones in this sample may be carry-over from other donors' samples. The sequences come from cultured CD8+ T cells from PBMCs, collected from culture after CMV antigen stimulation.

Here the CDR3 DNA reads TGTGCCAGCAGTCACGGACAGGGATTGAACACTGAAGCTTTCTTT. Translated: CASSHGQGLNTEAFF. J is TRBJ1-1 and V is TRBV6-5; 8 bases fit TRBD1. Per germline, CDR1 MNHEY and CDR2 SVGAGI. This CDR3 is built from 15 residues. V trimming: 5 bases; J trimming: 0 bases; junction bases outside the gene matches: 5.